This TCR beta chain was sequenced for a study of beta chain features in type 1 diabetes. Of note for this clone: Its antigen remains unknown.

cDNA synthesis used the whole RNA isolate, giving expressed TCRB sequences. Clones were sequenced by immunoSEQ multiplex PCR, and TCRdb holds only the in-frame ones, with some missing. The sample lists 200,000 to 250,000 clones, around 13% occurring once. The study, taken as a whole, reports: In all four CD4+ subsets, TCRB CDR3 length was significantly, moderately reduced in type 1 diabetes.

Over 95% purity was reached by all sorted populations. Input material: naive CD4+ T cells from blood. The origin of this receptor is a man under 40 with type 1 diabetes.

Here the CDR3 DNA reads TGTGCCAGCAGCGTGACGGCGGGGGGGTACAATGAGCAGTTCTTC. Translation: CASSVTAGGYNEQFF. The V gene is TRBV9, the J gene TRBJ2-1; the match to TRBD2 covers 9 bases. Germline CDR1 and CDR2: SGDLS and YYNGEE. This CDR3 contains 15 residues. With V trimmed by 2 bases and J by 4 bases, 4 bases remained unmatched.